This T cell receptor (beta chain) was captured in a study of blood T cell repertoires in COVID-19. Sequencing was performed with immunoSEQ multiplex PCR; in TCRdb, only in-frame clones are kept and a portion is missing. The table lists 250,000 or so clones, approximately 86% of them singletons, with approximately 8.2% in the top ten. CDR1 is MNHEY and CDR2 is SMNVEV in the germline V gene (reference sequence). The V and J ends lost 2 bases and 2 bases respectively, with 15 bases between them. The CDR3 runs 17 residues. This chain links TRBV27 with TRBJ1-4, with D uncertain. The sequenced sample was peripheral blood. The receptor comes from a man aged 40-49 years with active or convalescent COVID-19. CDR3 amino acids: CASSLGRGSRTNEKLFF. The DNA for the CDR3 is TGTGCCAGCAGTTTAGGTCGGGGAAGTAGGACTAATGAAAAACTGTTTTTT.